These 2 T cell receptor beta chains share one sample of origin, sequenced in a study of CD8 T cells in ankylosing spondylitis. TCRdb re-called the 5' RACE reads through MiXCR, storing one row per CDR3 protein. The repertoire holds roughly 180,000 distinct CDR3 sequences, 10% to 15% seen once, with approximately 9.9% in the top ten. Sequencing was done on a sample of blood, either unsorted or a sorted T cell fraction (not recorded which). Source of these receptors: a female donor with ankylosing spondylitis or in good health (not recorded which).

There are many counts of this clonotype. The chain joins TRBV12-3 or TRBV12-4 to TRBJ1-5; D gene unclear. The ends were cut back, 1 base at V and 5 bases at J, with 12 bases in the middle. The length of the CDR3 is 15 residues. The CDR3 DNA follows: TGTGCCAGCAGTTTAGATTTTCCAGCCGATCAGCCCCAGCATTTT. It codes for CASSLDFPADQPQHF.

Worth noting for this clonotype: One junction end disagrees with the germline gene, perhaps due to a read error. V and J are TRBV18 and TRBJ1-4; no reliable D call. CDR3 size: 15 residues. Per the germline V gene, CDR1 is KGHSH and CDR2 is LQKENI. CDR3 DNA sequence: TGTGCCAGCTCACCAATGGGGAACGTTGAAGAAAAACTGGTTTTT. Protein: CASSPMGNVEEKLVF.